The clone carrying this TCR beta chain was counted between two and nine times. These data originate in a study of blood T cell repertoires in COVID-19. Trimming left V 2 bases short and J 8 bases short, with 7 bases between. This CDR3 has 13 residues. Germline-derived CDR1 and CDR2 are MNHNY and SVGAGI (reference sequence). The repertoire was sequenced with immunoSEQ multiplex PCR; TCRdb's copy has only in-frame clones and lacks some. The data show about 180,000 clones, under 85% seen once. V is TRBV6-6 and J is TRBJ1-6; D gene unclear. Sequencing used peripheral blood. The clonotype was recovered from an older man with COVID-19, enrolled during active disease. In DNA, the CDR3 is TGTGCCAGCAGTTACAGACAAGATTCACCCCTCCACTTT. Protein product: CASSYRQDSPLHF.